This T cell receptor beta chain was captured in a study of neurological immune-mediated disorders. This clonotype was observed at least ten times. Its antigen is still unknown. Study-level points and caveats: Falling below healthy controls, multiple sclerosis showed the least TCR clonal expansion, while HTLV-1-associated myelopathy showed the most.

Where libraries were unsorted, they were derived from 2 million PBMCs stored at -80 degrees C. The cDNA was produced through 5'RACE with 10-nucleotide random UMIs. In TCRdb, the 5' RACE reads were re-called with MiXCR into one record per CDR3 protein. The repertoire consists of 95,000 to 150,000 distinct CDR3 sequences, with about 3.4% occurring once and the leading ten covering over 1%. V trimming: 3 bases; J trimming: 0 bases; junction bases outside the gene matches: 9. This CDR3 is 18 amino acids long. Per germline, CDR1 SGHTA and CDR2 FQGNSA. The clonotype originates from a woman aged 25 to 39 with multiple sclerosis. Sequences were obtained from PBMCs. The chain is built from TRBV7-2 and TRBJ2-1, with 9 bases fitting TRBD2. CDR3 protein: CASSFRASGTSSYNEQFF. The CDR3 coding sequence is TGTGCCAGCAGCTTTAGGGCTAGCGGGACGAGCTCCTACAATGAGCAGTTCTTC.